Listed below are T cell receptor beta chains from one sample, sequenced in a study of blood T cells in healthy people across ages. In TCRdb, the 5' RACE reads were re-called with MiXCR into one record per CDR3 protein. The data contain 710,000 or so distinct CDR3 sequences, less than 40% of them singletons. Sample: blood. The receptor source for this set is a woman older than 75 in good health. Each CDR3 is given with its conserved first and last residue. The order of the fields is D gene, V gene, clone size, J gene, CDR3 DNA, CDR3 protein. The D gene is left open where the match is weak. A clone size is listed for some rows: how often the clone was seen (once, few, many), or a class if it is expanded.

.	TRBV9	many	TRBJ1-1	TGTGCCAGCAGCCTAAGCCCCAGGAACACTGAAGCTTTCTTT	CASSLSPRNTEAFF
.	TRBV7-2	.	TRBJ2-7	TGTGCCAGCAGCTACCTAGCGCGCTCCTACGAGCAGTACTTC	CASSYLARSYEQYF
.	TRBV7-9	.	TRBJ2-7	TGTGCCAGCAGCTTCATATCGGGGTCCGAGCAGTACTTC	CASSFISGSEQYF
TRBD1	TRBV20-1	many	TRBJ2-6	TGCAGTGCTCTGGACAGGGACTCTGGGGCCAACGTCCTGACTTTC	CSALDRDSGANVLTF
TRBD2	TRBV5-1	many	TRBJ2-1	TGCGCCAGCAAAACGGGACTACCGGGCGATGAGCAGTTCTTC	CASKTGLPGDEQFF
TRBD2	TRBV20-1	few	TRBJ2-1	TGCAGTGCTAGAATAGCGGGGGGGCTTAATGAGCAGTTCTTC	CSARIAGGLNEQFF
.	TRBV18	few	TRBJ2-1	TGTGCCAGCCCCAGGACAGTAAACAATGAGCAGTTCTTC	CASPRTVNNEQFF
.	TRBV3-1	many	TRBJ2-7	TGTGCCAGCAGCCAAGATGGTTCGGGCAGCCGCTACGAGCAGTACTTC	CASSQDGSGSRYEQYF
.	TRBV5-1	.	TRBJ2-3	TGCGCCAGCAGAGCCGTGCAGGGTTCAGATACGCAGTATTTT	CASRAVQGSDTQYF
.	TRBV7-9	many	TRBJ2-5	TGTGCCAGCAGCTCGACTGGGCGGGGGCCTCCCCAAGAGACCCAGTACTTC	CASSSTGRGPPQETQYF
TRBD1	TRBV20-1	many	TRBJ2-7	TGCAGTGCTAGAGAGCCGTTCGCAGGGGGCCGCGACGAGCAGTACTTC	CSAREPFAGGRDEQYF
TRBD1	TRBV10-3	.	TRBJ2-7	TGTGCCACTACCGGACAGGGAACCTCCTACGAGCAGTACTTC	CATTGQGTSYEQYF
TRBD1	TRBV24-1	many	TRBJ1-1	TGTGCCACCAGTGATTTGCAGGGGGTAGCTTTCTTT	CATSDLQGVAFF
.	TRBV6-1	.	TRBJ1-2	TGTGCCAGCAGTGTGAGGGGCTACACCTTC	CASSVRGYTF
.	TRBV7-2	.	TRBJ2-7	TGTGCCAGCAGCTACCGAGGCGGGTTACCCTACGAGCAGTACTTC	CASSYRGGLPYEQYF
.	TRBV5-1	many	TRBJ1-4	TGCGCCAGCAGCAGAACAGGGCCAGGTCAAGGTGAAAAACTGTTTTTT	CASSRTGPGQGEKLFF